The rows below give T cell receptor beta chains drawn from one sample of a study of identical twins. Using its own MiXCR run on the 5' RACE reads, TCRdb lists one record per CDR3 protein. The table has 300,000 to 400,000 distinct CDR3 sequences, roughly 10% seen once; the top ten hold roughly 9%. The sample was naive T cells sorted from blood. These TCRs come from a woman aged 50 to 65 in good health. Each CDR3 is given without its conserved first and last residue.

TRBV4-1	TRBJ1-5	ASRSSLGGNQPQH
TRBV7-6	TRBJ1-2	ASSLGGAD
TRBV20-1	TRBJ1-5	SARTSGSQPQH
TRBV15	TRBJ2-5	ATSRGRGPRMPQETQY
TRBV12-3/TRBV12-4	TRBJ2-1	ASRLAVSYNEQF
TRBV6-5	TRBJ2-5	ASSNHPSEETQY
TRBV5-1	TRBJ2-4	ASSSGLAGEKENIQY
TRBV6-5	TRBJ2-5	ASSPWTSGSFQY
TRBV5-1	TRBJ2-3	ASSFDGYSTDTQY
TRBV7-2	TRBJ1-1	ASSSPRGPGTEAF
TRBV20-1	TRBJ2-5	SARKGSGSLETQY
TRBV5-1	TRBJ2-7	ASSPGQETYEQY